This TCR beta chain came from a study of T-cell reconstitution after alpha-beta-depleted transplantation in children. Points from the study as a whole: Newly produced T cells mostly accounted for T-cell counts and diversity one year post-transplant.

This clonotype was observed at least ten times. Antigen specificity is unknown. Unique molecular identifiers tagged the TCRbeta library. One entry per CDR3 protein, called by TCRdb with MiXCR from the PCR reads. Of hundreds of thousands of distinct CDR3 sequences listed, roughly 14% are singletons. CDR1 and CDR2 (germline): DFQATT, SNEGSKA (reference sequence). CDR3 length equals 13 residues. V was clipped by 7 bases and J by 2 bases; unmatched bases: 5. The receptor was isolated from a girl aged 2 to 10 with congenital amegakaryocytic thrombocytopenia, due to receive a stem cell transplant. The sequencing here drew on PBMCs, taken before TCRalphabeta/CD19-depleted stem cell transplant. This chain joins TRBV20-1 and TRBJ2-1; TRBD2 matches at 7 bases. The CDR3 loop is CSVPGLPYNEQFF. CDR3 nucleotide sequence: TGCAGTGTCCCGGGACTACCCTACAATGAGCAGTTCTTC.